This T cell receptor (beta chain) was sequenced in a study of Tregs in tolerant kidney transplant recipients. Study-level results: Some patients' samples used different primers over time, so nucleotide sequences weren't comparable. Antigen-driven expansion was suggested because donor-specific Tregs expanded more than all Tregs in tolerant patients. No direct test of biological reproducibility was done here.

Points on this clone: What it recognizes is unknown.

The germline V gene has CDR1 MNHEY and CDR2 SVGAGI. The length of the CDR3 is 14 residues. V was pared by 0 bases and J by 12 bases, with 17 bases between. Unstimulated regulatory T cells (CD4+CD25+CD127-), CD4+CD25- non-regulatory cells, CD4 and CD8 cells were FACS-sorted from thawed PBMCs. Profiling relied on immunoSEQ multiplex PCR, and the TCRdb table lists in-frame clones only, not all of them. This table holds 50,000 to 85,000 clones, roughly 90% found once. This TCR was recovered from a human donor who received a combined kidney and bone marrow transplant. Sequencing was performed on CD8+ T cells from blood, taken before the transplant. The J gene is TRBJ1-1, the V gene TRBV6-5; D is perhaps TRBD1 (6 bases). Here the CDR3 DNA reads TGTGCCAGCAGTTACTCGAGGTGGGCAGGGGTGTCTTTCTTT. Amino acids: CASSYSRWAGVSFF.